This T cell receptor beta chain was sequenced during a study of blood T cell repertoires in COVID-19. Turning to the study itself: Sites across the United States, Italy and Spain contributed samples from acute and convalescent COVID-19.

The Seattle patients joined while their infection was active and were tracked longitudinally afterward. Source study methods: Reference gene primer amplification yielded estimated nucleated cell counts. Libraries were prepared by immunoSEQ multiplex PCR; TCRdb keeps only in-frame clonotypes and omits some of them. The V and J calls and clone size were taken over from that table, and D and trimming were inferred from the DNA. The sample comprises about 500,000 clones, 85% to 90% of which are singletons, and roughly 8.3% rests with the top ten. The clonotype originates from a woman aged 45-65 years with COVID-19, enrolled during active disease. Material: peripheral blood.

The CDR3: CSVHRGSNEQYF. For the CDR3, the DNA is TGCAGCGTTCACAGGGGATCGAACGAGCAGTACTTC. The rearrangement uses TRBV29-1 and TRBJ2-7; 7 nucleotides align to TRBD1. In germline, CDR1 is SQVTM, CDR2 ANQGSEA. V lost 5 bases and J lost 5; bases outside the gene matches: 6. This CDR3 is 12 amino acids long.